Shown below are 21 T cell receptor beta chains from a single sample sequenced in a study of cytomegalovirus exposure and HLA in healthy donors. Clones were sequenced by immunoSEQ multiplex PCR, and TCRdb holds only the in-frame ones, with some missing. In the table there are about 84,000 clones, roughly 93% of which are singletons. The specimen sequenced was PBMCs. Receptor source: a man younger than 40 in good health and CMV-seronegative.

The chain links TRBV9 to TRBJ2-3; D possibly corresponds to TRBD1 (5 bases). The length of the CDR3 is 14 residues. Trimming cost V 0 bases and J 2 bases, with 7 bases left between them. Germline V gene data show CDR1 as SGDLS and CDR2 as YYNGEE. The CDR3 DNA reads TGTGCCAGCAGCGTAGGACAGCACACAGATACGCAGTATTTT. Translated, it gives CASSVGQHTDTQYF.

The rearrangement uses TRBV27 and TRBJ1-3; possibly TRBD1 for D (5 bases). The CDR3 is 16 amino acids. V gave up 4 bases and J gave up 0 bases, with 13 bases separating them. Germline assignment: CDR1 MNHEY and CDR2 SMNVEV (reference sequence). CDR3 sequence reads: CASSSGTLGSGNTIYF. The CDR3 coding sequence is TGTGCCAGCAGTTCAGGGACTCTAGGCTCTGGAAACACCATATATTTT.

This clone was recorded only once. The genes are TRBV5-1 and TRBJ2-2; 8 bases map to TRBD2. The length of the CDR3 is 15 residues. In germline, CDR1 is SGHRS, CDR2 YFSETQ. V shed 5 bases and J 2 bases; nucleotides not matched to a gene: 5. The DNA of the CDR3 is TGCGCCAGCAGTGCGACTAGCGACAACACCGGGGAGCTGTTTTTT. Translating gives CASSATSDNTGELFF. Full variable domain (remainder filled in from reference TRBV5-1 and TRBJ2-2): KAGVTQTPRYLIKTRGQQVTLSCSPISGHRSVSWYQQTPGQGLQFLFEYFSETQRNKGNFPGRFSGRQFSNSRSEMNVSTLELGDSALYLCASSATSDNTGELFFGEGSRLTVL.

The V call is TRBV28, the J call TRBJ2-5, with D hard to call. The CDR3 covers 13 residues. The germline gives CDR1 MDHEN, CDR2 SYDVKM. Deletions cut 5 bases from V and 0 bases from J, with 7 bases between. The CDR3 sequence: CASSPRYQETQYF. CDR3 sequence (DNA): TGTGCCAGCAGTCCCAGGTACCAAGAGACCCAGTACTTC.

This clone appeared a single time. CDR3: CASSFTGQPQHF. The CDR3 bases are TGTGCCAGCAGTTTTACCGGGCAGCCCCAGCATTTT. The gene calls are TRBV27 and TRBJ1-5; no clear D gene. Germline V gives CDR1 MNHEY, CDR2 SMNVEV (reference sequence). V shed 3 bases and J shed 7 bases, with 7 bases lying between them. There are 12 residues in the CDR3.

The gene calls are TRBV6-4 and TRBJ1-1; 7 bases align to TRBD1. With V trimmed by 5 bases and J by 4 bases, 4 bases remained unmatched. Germline-derived CDR1 and CDR2 are MRHNA and SNTAGT. This CDR3 is built from 13 residues. As DNA, the CDR3 is TGTGCCAGCAGTTTGACAGGGAGCACTGAAGCTTTCTTT. Translation gives CASSLTGSTEAFF.

This clone was seen just once. The rearrangement uses TRBV6-4 and TRBJ2-3; 7 bases line up with TRBD2. This CDR3 comprises 16 residues. Germline loops: CDR1 MRHNA, CDR2 SNTAGT. V trimming: 0 bases; J trimming: 0 bases; junction bases outside the gene matches: 3. The CDR3 nucleotides are TGTGCCAGCAGTGACTCTAGCGGGTCTAGCACAGATACGCAGTATTTT. The encoded protein is CASSDSSGSSTDTQYF.

The chain couples TRBV7-9 to TRBJ1-4; possible D gene TRBD1, 5 bases. CDR3 length: 14 amino acids. The V end was cut by 3 bases, the J end by 8 bases, with 13 bases between. Per germline, CDR1 SEHNR and CDR2 FQNEAQ (reference sequence). Here the CDR3 reads CASSFGAGWEKLFF. The CDR3, as DNA: TGTGCCAGCAGCTTTGGGGCAGGGTGGGAAAAACTGTTTTTT.

This chain joins TRBV11-1 and TRBJ2-5; weak D call: TRBD1 (6 bases). Germline CDR1 and CDR2: SGHAT and FQDESV (reference sequence). V dropped 6 bases and J dropped 2 bases, with 19 bases sitting between them. There are 16 residues in the CDR3. CDR3 coding DNA: TGTGCCAGCAGGCAACGAACAGGGTTGGCACAAGAGACCCAGTACTTC. Protein product: CASRQRTGLAQETQYF.

The chain employs TRBV6-6 and TRBJ1-5; D possibly corresponds to TRBD1 (6 bases). Germline V lookup: CDR1 MNHNY, CDR2 SVGAGI (reference sequence). Trimming removed 6 bases from V and 7 bases from J, with 19 bases in between. The length of the CDR3 is 15 residues. The CDR3 loop is CASRPRNTGQQPQHF. DNA for the CDR3: TGTGCCAGCAGACCCAGAAATACAGGGCAACAGCCCCAGCATTTT.

The CDR3 coding sequence is TGTGCCAGCTCACCACAACAGGGTTTGAACACTGAAGCTTTCTTT. Its protein is CASSPQQGLNTEAFF. The chain links TRBV18 to TRBJ1-1, with D possibly being TRBD1 (6 bases). The CDR3 runs 15 residues. V was trimmed by 1 base and J by 0 bases, leaving 9 bases between them. The V gene's germline CDR1 is KGHSH and CDR2 LQKENI.

This rearrangement joins TRBV6-7 to TRBJ2-1; 8 nucleotides match TRBD1. TRBV6-7 is annotated as an ORF whose role is uncertain. V lost 5 bases, J lost 4 bases, and 7 bases stayed unmatched. The CDR3 contains 15 residues. The CDR3 loop is CASSLDRGSYNEQFF. The CDR3 DNA reads as TGTGCCAGCAGTCTCGACAGGGGATCATACAATGAGCAGTTCTTC.

The chain recombines TRBV6-5 with TRBJ2-1; the match to TRBD2 covers 7 bases. V lost 2 bases and J lost 6; bases outside the gene matches: 1. Germline values: CDR1 MNHEY, CDR2 SVGAGI. CDR3 length: 13 amino acids. CDR3 region: CASSYTGGNEQFF. CDR3 bases: TGTGCCAGCAGTTACACGGGGGGCAATGAGCAGTTCTTC.

V usage is TRBV19 and J usage is TRBJ2-1; TRBD2 is a possible D gene (6 bases). The CDR3 has 14 residues. V lost 7 bases to trimming and J lost 4 bases, with 14 bases between them. CDR1 and CDR2 from the germline V gene are LNHDA and SQIVND (reference sequence). The DNA for the CDR3 is TGTGCCAGTAAATACGGGACTGAATACAATGAGCAGTTCTTC. Residues: CASKYGTEYNEQFF.

This clone has only one observation. The chain is built from TRBV6-5 and TRBJ2-2; D is perhaps TRBD2 (5 bases). This CDR3 contains 13 residues. Trimming cost V 2 bases and J 5 bases, with 6 bases left between them. Germline CDR1 and CDR2: MNHEY and SVGAGI. The CDR3 spells CASSYRGTGELFF. DNA of the CDR3: TGTGCCAGCAGTTACCGGGGTACCGGGGAGCTGTTTTTT.

The chain links TRBV5-6 to TRBJ2-1, with 10 bases matching TRBD2. Unmatched junction bases numbered 9, after V lost 2 bases and J lost 10 bases. CDR3 length: 15 residues. In germline, CDR1 is SGHDT, CDR2 YYEEEE. CDR3 DNA: TGTGCCAGCAGCTTAGGGCTAGCGGGGGTAGGGGAGCAGTTCTTC. Protein: CASSLGLAGVGEQFF.

This chain links TRBV6-5 with TRBJ2-5, with a tentative D call TRBD2 (6 bases). Looked up from germline, CDR1 is MNHEY and CDR2 is SVGAGI. V was cut by 2 bases and J by 3 bases, with 7 bases left in between. This CDR3 has 13 residues. For the CDR3, the DNA is TGTGCCAGCAGTTACGGCGGGAAAGAGACCCAGTACTTC. It is translated as CASSYGGKETQYF.

A few counts support this clone. The CDR3 sequence is CASGTSGNSYNEQFF. The DNA for the CDR3 is TGTGCCAGCGGGACTAGCGGGAACTCCTACAATGAGCAGTTCTTC. The chain links TRBV19 to TRBJ2-1, with TRBD2 matching over 13 bases. J was trimmed by 0 bases and V by 9 bases; bases with no gene match: 2. The CDR3 loop spans 15 amino acids. The V gene's germline CDR1 is LNHDA and CDR2 SQIVND (reference sequence).

This clone has just one count. V usage is TRBV19 and J usage is TRBJ2-7; D is ambiguous. Between the trimmed V and J ends, which lost 5 bases and 2 bases, there was a span of 4 bases. Germline V lookup: CDR1 LNHDA, CDR2 SQIVND (reference sequence). The CDR3 has 11 residues. In nucleotides, the CDR3 is TGTGCCAGTAGTTATGCCTACGAGCAGTACTTC. It yields the protein CASSYAYEQYF. The complete variable domain, with remaining parts taken from reference TRBV19 and TRBJ2-7, reads DGGITQSPKYLFRKEGQNVTLSCEQNLNHDAMYWYRQDPGQGLRLIYYSQIVNDFQKGDIAEGYSVSREKKESFPLTVTSAQKNPTAFYLCASSYAYEQYFGPGTRLTVT.

V is TRBV7-2 and J is TRBJ1-5, with no clear D. The V and J ends lost 5 bases and 4 bases respectively, with 9 bases between them. From germline, CDR1 is SGHTA and CDR2 FQGNSA. This CDR3 region has 13 residues. CDR3 DNA sequence: TGTGCCAGCAGCCGAAGAGGAAATCAGCCCCAGCATTTT. Translating it yields CASSRRGNQPQHF.

The rearrangement links TRBV14 to TRBJ1-2; TRBD1 is a possible D gene (6 bases). The CDR3 runs to 16 residues. Germline loops: CDR1 SGHDN, CDR2 FVKESK. V was trimmed by 6 bases and J by 5 bases, leaving 22 bases between them. CDR3 in amino acids: CASSLTGTRAQYGYTF. The DNA for the CDR3 is TGTGCCAGCAGTCTAACCGGGACAAGGGCTCAATATGGCTACACCTTC. Full variable domain (rest looked up from reference TRBV14 and TRBJ1-2): EAGVTQFPSHSVIEKGQTVTLRCDPISGHDNLYWYRRVMGKEIKFLLHFVKESKQDESGMPNNRFLAERTGGTYSTLKVQPAELEDSGVYFCASSLTGTRAQYGYTFGSGTRLTVV.